This entry lists 30 T cell receptor beta chains sequenced from one sample in a study of PD-L1 blockade in urothelial cancer. Time point of the sample: pretreatment peripheral blood. Profiling relied on immunoSEQ multiplex PCR, and the TCRdb table lists in-frame clones only, not all of them. The sample has around 130,000 clones; 84% are singletons. Here the sequenced sample was PBMCs, taken around atezolizumab (anti-PD-L1) treatment. These receptors were collected from a man aged 50 to 60 with urothelial cancer.

This chain links TRBV6-1 with TRBJ1-1; the D gene is possibly TRBD1 (5 bases). V lost 11 bases and J 6 bases, leaving 22 bases between the germline ends. The germline gives CDR1 MNHNS, CDR2 SASEGT. The CDR3 totals 14 residues. CDR3 loop: CALTVGGSVAEAFF. In DNA form, the CDR3 reads TGTGCCTTAACCGTCGGGGGTAGCGTTGCTGAAGCTTTCTTT.

V gene TRBV7-2 combines with J gene TRBJ2-1, with D unclear. V was clipped by 0 bases and J by 3 bases, with 9 bases between them. CDR1 is SGHTA and CDR2 is FQGNSA in the germline V gene. The CDR3 is 15 amino acids. Here the CDR3 reads CASSLASSLYNEQFF. The DNA for the CDR3 is TGTGCCAGCAGCTTAGCTAGCTCCCTCTACAATGAGCAGTTCTTC.

This clone has a single count. The gene calls are TRBV28 and TRBJ2-7, with 7 bases aligning to TRBD1. J gave up 0 bases and V 5 bases, and 7 bases lay outside the gene matches. Germline V gene data show CDR1 as MDHEN and CDR2 as SYDVKM. The CDR3 runs 15 residues. Here the CDR3 DNA reads TGTGCCAGCAGTAACTCCGGGACAGTCTCCTACGAGCAGTACTTC. Encoded protein: CASSNSGTVSYEQYF. Filled out from reference TRBV28 and TRBJ2-7, the complete variable domain reads DVKVTQSSRYLVKRTGEKVFLECVQDMDHENMFWYRQDPGLGLRLIYFSYDVKMKEKGDIPEGYSVSREKKERFSLILESASTNQTSMYLCASSNSGTVSYEQYFGPGTRLTVT.

The chain recombines TRBV4-2 with TRBJ1-2, with TRBD1 matching 9 bases. V shed 3 bases and J 8 bases; nucleotides not matched to a gene: 7. CDR1 and CDR2 (germline): LGHNA, YNFKEQ. This CDR3 has 14 residues. CDR3 sequence reads: CASSQAQGAGGYTF. The CDR3 region has the DNA TGTGCCAGCAGCCAGGCACAGGGGGCAGGGGGCTACACCTTC.

This chain joins TRBV6-1 and TRBJ2-7; 10 bases align to TRBD2. Trimming cost V 6 bases and J 6 bases; bases outside gene matches: 5. The CDR3 has 13 amino acids. CDR1 is MNHNS, CDR2 SASEGT, per germline. CDR3 sequence reads: CASRTSGPGEQYF. For the CDR3, the DNA is TGTGCCAGCAGGACTAGCGGGCCCGGCGAGCAGTACTTC.

This rearrangement joins TRBV28 to TRBJ1-3, with TRBD1 matching over 8 bases. In germline, CDR1 is MDHEN, CDR2 SYDVKM. The CDR3 totals 19 residues. Unmatched junction bases numbered 14, after V lost 4 bases and J lost 0 bases. CDR3 coding DNA: TGTGCCAGCAGTTGGTCGCAGGGGGCGACGAGATACTCTGGAAACACCATATATTTT. Its translation is CASSWSQGATRYSGNTIYF.

This chain uses TRBV11-2 with TRBJ2-7, with a tentative D call TRBD2 (6 bases). Germline lookup yields CDR1 SGHAT and CDR2 FQNNGV. With 0 bases removed from V and 2 bases from J, the gap between germline ends came to 11 bases. The CDR3 sequence is 15 residues long. This chain's CDR3 is CASSLDPAGTYEQYF. CDR3 nucleotide sequence: TGTGCCAGCAGCTTAGATCCAGCGGGCACCTACGAGCAGTACTTC.

DNA of the CDR3: TGCGCCAGCAGCTTGGTTTCCGGATACTACACAGATACGCAGTATTTT. Translating it yields CASSLVSGYYTDTQYF. This rearrangement joins TRBV5-1 to TRBJ2-3; D remains unclear. Per germline, CDR1 SGHRS and CDR2 YFSETQ. V was pared by 0 bases and J by 2 bases, with 13 bases between. The CDR3 contains 16 residues.

This chain joins TRBV15 and TRBJ2-4, with a tentative D call TRBD1 (5 bases). This CDR3 has 15 residues. V shed 4 bases and J shed 6 bases, with 16 bases lying between them. Germline CDR1 reads LNHNV; CDR2 reads YYDKDF (reference sequence). The CDR3 coding sequence is TGTGCCACCAGCAACCTAAGGGGCGGTCTAAACATTCAGTACTTC. Translation gives CATSNLRGGLNIQYF.

The rearrangement joins TRBV7-2 to TRBJ2-5; D perhaps matches TRBD2 (5 bases). Trimming pared 2 bases from V and 1 base from J, leaving 8 bases between. This CDR3 contains 14 residues. Looked up from germline, CDR1 is SGHTA and CDR2 is FQGNSA. DNA of the CDR3: TGTGCCAGCAGCTTACATCGGGGCCAAGAGACCCAGTACTTC. It yields the protein CASSLHRGQETQYF.

This chain connects TRBV6-1 to TRBJ1-2; D gene unclear. CDR1 is MNHNS, CDR2 SASEGT, per germline. The CDR3 covers 14 residues. V lost 3 bases to trimming and J lost 5 bases, with 13 bases between them. The CDR3, as DNA: TGTGCCAGCAGTGATACCCAAAATAGATATGGCTACACCTTC. This translates into CASSDTQNRYGYTF.

The CDR3 loop reads CAWAPGLAGTGELFF. In DNA form, the CDR3 reads TGTGCCTGGGCCCCAGGACTAGCGGGGACCGGGGAGCTGTTTTTT. The J gene is TRBJ2-2, the V gene TRBV30, with TRBD2 matching 12 bases. Germline-derived CDR1 and CDR2 are GTSNPN and SVGIG (reference sequence). This CDR3 is built from 15 residues. J was trimmed by 5 bases and V by 5 bases; bases with no gene match: 6.

V usage is TRBV19 and J usage is TRBJ1-3, with D uncertain. Germline-derived CDR1 and CDR2 are LNHDA and SQIVND (reference sequence). V was cut by 9 bases and J by 0 bases, with 6 bases left in between. There are 12 residues in the CDR3. The CDR3 loop is CASESSGNTIYF. The CDR3 coding sequence is TGTGCCAGCGAGAGCTCTGGAAACACCATATATTTT.

The rearrangement links TRBV7-3 to TRBJ2-1, with D perhaps matching TRBD2 (5 bases). From germline, CDR1 is SGHTA and CDR2 FQGTGA. The CDR3 runs to 15 residues. Trimming took 0 bases from V and 7 from J, leaving 13 bases between them. CDR3 nucleotides: TGTGCCAGCAGCTTAACGCAGGACTCATGGAATGAGCAGTTCTTC. This translates into CASSLTQDSWNEQFF.

The chain employs TRBV28 and TRBJ1-5; 9 bases are shared with TRBD1. Per the germline V gene, CDR1 is MDHEN and CDR2 is SYDVKM. CDR3 length: 15 amino acids. With 7 bases clipped from V and 7 bases from J, the junction kept 11 bases outside the gene matches. In nucleotides, the CDR3 is TGTGCCAGCACCACGGGTGGGACAGGGCACCAGCCCCAGCATTTT. Translation: CASTTGGTGHQPQHF.

This chain joins TRBV10-3 and TRBJ2-7; no clear D gene. The CDR3 covers 12 residues. The germline V and J ends were trimmed by 4 bases and 6 bases, with 10 bases remaining between them. Germline CDR1 ENHRY, CDR2 SYGVKD. This CDR3 reads CAISVSSGEQYF. The CDR3 region has the DNA TGTGCCATCAGTGTTTCTTCGGGCGAGCAGTACTTC.

The J gene is TRBJ2-1, the V gene TRBV7-3, with a possible D match to TRBD2 (6 bases). Germline CDR1 is SGHTA and CDR2 is FQGTGA. CDR3 length: 14 residues. V lost 5 bases and J lost 9, with 17 bases in between. This chain's CDR3 is CASSPPLQEGEQFF. The CDR3 DNA follows: TGTGCCAGCAGCCCCCCGTTACAGGAGGGTGAGCAGTTCTTC.

J is TRBJ2-2 and V is TRBV7-6; 10 bases align to TRBD2. V shed 8 bases and J 8 bases; nucleotides not matched to a gene: 11. The CDR3 has 15 amino acids. The germline V gene encodes CDR1 SGHVS and CDR2 FNYEAQ. Here the CDR3 DNA reads TGTGCCAGCCGCCCCTCCCCTAGCGGGAGTGGGGAGCTGTTTTTT. The encoded protein is CASRPSPSGSGELFF.

J is TRBJ2-1 and V is TRBV9; D might be TRBD2 (6 bases). Trimming shortened V by 2 bases and J by 9 bases, and 18 bases separated the two germline ends. Per germline, CDR1 SGDLS and CDR2 YYNGEE. CDR3 length equals 15 residues. In nucleotides, the CDR3 is TGTGCCAGCAGCGTCCGGGACTTCGGGTCCACTGAGCAGTTCTTC. Translating it yields CASSVRDFGSTEQFF.

The genes are TRBV6-1 and TRBJ2-2; D gene unclear. V lost 4 bases, J lost 8 bases, and 20 bases lay in between. CDR3 length: 16 residues. CDR1 MNHNS and CDR2 SASEGT come from the germline V gene. CDR3 sequence: CASSVFYLELYGELFF. As DNA, the CDR3 is TGTGCCAGCAGTGTTTTTTATCTAGAGTTATATGGGGAGCTGTTTTTT.

This chain links TRBV18 with TRBJ2-6; D unresolved. Germline CDR1 KGHSH, CDR2 LQKENI. With 5 bases removed from V and 0 bases from J, the gap between germline ends came to 5 bases. CDR3 length equals 14 residues. The CDR3 coding sequence is TGTGCCAGCTCAGGAGCCTCTGGGGCCAACGTCCTGACTTTC. Translating gives CASSGASGANVLTF.

The CDR3 here is CAWNREGGTTDTQYF. CDR3 nucleotide sequence: TGTGCCTGGAACCGGGAGGGGGGGACCACAGATACGCAGTATTTT. The chain combines TRBV30 with TRBJ2-3, with 8 bases that match TRBD2. Germline assignment: CDR1 GTSNPN and CDR2 SVGIG (reference sequence). This CDR3 region has 15 residues. The V segment lost 4 bases and the J segment 2 bases; nucleotides outside the gene matches: 8.

This rearrangement joins TRBV6-5 to TRBJ1-3; D perhaps matches TRBD1 (6 bases). The CDR3 sequence is 12 residues long. Deletions cut 8 bases from V and 2 bases from J, with 7 bases between. Germline assignment: CDR1 MNHEY and CDR2 SVGAGI. The CDR3 spells CASRTAGNTIYF. The CDR3 DNA is TGTGCCAGCCGGACAGCTGGAAACACCATATATTTT.

The chain joins TRBV5-1 to TRBJ1-2; 7 nucleotides agree with TRBD1. Germline-derived CDR1 and CDR2 are SGHRS and YFSETQ. V gave up 0 bases and J gave up 5 bases; unmatched junction bases: 7. The CDR3 contains 15 residues. CDR3: CASSLVPGQDYGYTF. DNA of the CDR3: TGCGCCAGCAGCTTGGTACCCGGACAGGATTATGGCTACACCTTC.

The V and J genes are TRBV9 and TRBJ1-3; D gene ambiguous. This CDR3 spans 14 amino acids. Trimming left V 6 bases short and J 2 bases short, with 12 bases between. Germline V CDR1 and CDR2: SGDLS, YYNGEE. CDR3 protein: CASTRERAGNTIYF. The CDR3 DNA follows: TGTGCCAGCACCCGAGAGAGGGCTGGAAACACCATATATTTT.

This chain connects TRBV7-3 to TRBJ2-3; TRBD2 is a possible D gene (5 bases). CDR1 and CDR2 (germline): SGHTA, FQGTGA. This CDR3 has 20 residues. V was shortened by 0 bases and J by 1 base, with 23 bases between the two germline ends. The DNA for the CDR3 is TGTGCCAGCAGCTTAACGTCGGCTAGTTTTGAGGTGCGGGGCACAGATACGCAGTATTTT. Translation gives CASSLTSASFEVRGTDTQYF.

The chain employs TRBV9 and TRBJ2-3; TRBD2 aligns across 7 bases. This CDR3 is 15 amino acids long. Losses at the gene ends were 4 bases for V and 6 bases for J; bases not matched to a gene: 11. From germline, CDR1 is SGDLS and CDR2 YYNGEE. CDR3 nucleotide sequence: TGTGCCAGCAGCTCCGGGGACTATCAATCGGATACGCAGTATTTT. This gives the protein CASSSGDYQSDTQYF.

The chain is built from TRBV27 and TRBJ1-5; D unclear. The V end lost 8 bases, the J end lost 3 bases, and 11 bases lay between the germline ends. The CDR3 has 13 amino acids. Germline V gene sequence: CDR1 MNHEY, CDR2 SMNVEV (reference sequence). CDR3 bases: TGTGCCAGCGGCGACAAACCCAATCAGCCCCAGCATTTT. This codes for CASGDKPNQPQHF.

The chain joins TRBV5-4 to TRBJ2-7, with 8 positions matching TRBD2. Per germline, CDR1 SGHNT and CDR2 YYREEE (reference sequence). This CDR3 region has 14 residues. V lost 1 base, J lost 3 bases, and 3 bases stayed unmatched. The CDR3 nucleotides are TGTGCCAGCAGCTTGTGGACTAGCAGCTACGAGCAGTACTTC. Translated: CASSLWTSSYEQYF.

The chain carries TRBV7-9 and TRBJ2-3, with 7 positions matching TRBD1. CDR1 SEHNR and CDR2 FQNEAQ come from the germline V gene (reference sequence). This CDR3 spans 14 amino acids. Trimming removed 3 bases from V and 3 bases from J; junction bases left unmatched: 3. The CDR3, as DNA: TGTGCCAGCAGCTTTATGGACAGGACAGATACGCAGTATTTT. Its translation is CASSFMDRTDTQYF.